These 23 T cell receptor beta chains share one sample of origin, sequenced in a study of blood T cell repertoires in COVID-19. The assay was immunoSEQ multiplex PCR, and TCRdb's table has in-frame clones only and misses some. The data show around 250,000 clones, 85% to 90% seen once. The sample comprised PBMCs or T cells enriched from blood (not recorded which). The receptors come from a man between 45 and 60 years old who had been exposed to COVID-19.

The chain is built from TRBV20-1 and TRBJ1-2, with TRBD1 matching 8 bases. This CDR3 has 15 residues. The germline gives CDR1 DFQATT, CDR2 SNEGSKA (reference sequence). Trimming took 3 bases from V and 5 from J; bases not matched to a gene: 11. The CDR3 DNA sequence: TGCAGTGCTAGTGTGGCCGGACAGGGAAAATATGGCTACACCTTC. Protein sequence: CSASVAGQGKYGYTF.

The CDR3 protein is CASSARTGRNTGELFF. For the CDR3, the DNA is TGTGCCAGCAGCGCGAGGACAGGACGGAACACCGGGGAGCTGTTTTTT. The V and J genes are TRBV9 and TRBJ2-2; 7 bases agree with TRBD1. This CDR3 is 16 amino acids long. From germline, CDR1 is SGDLS and CDR2 YYNGEE. The V segment lost 3 bases and the J segment 1 base; nucleotides outside the gene matches: 6. Supplemented by reference TRBV9 and TRBJ2-2, the full variable domain reads DSGVTQTPKHLITATGQRVTLRCSPRSGDLSVYWYQQSLDQGLQFLIQYYNGEERAKGNILERFSAQQFPDLHSELNLSSLELGDSALYFCASSARTGRNTGELFFGEGSRLTVL.

The chain carries TRBV27 and TRBJ2-7; 9 bases map to TRBD2. CDR3 length equals 17 residues. V was clipped by 5 bases and J by 5 bases; unmatched bases: 16. The germline CDR1 and CDR2 sequences are MNHEY and SMNVEV (reference sequence). CDR3 coding DNA: TGTGCCAGCAGTCCTCCCTGGGGGCGGGGGGGTAACAACGAGCAGTACTTC. Protein: CASSPPWGRGGNNEQYF.

The chain joins TRBV6-5 to TRBJ2-7, with D maybe TRBD1 (5 bases). The CDR3 contains 14 residues. The V and J ends lost 3 bases and 0 bases respectively, with 9 bases between them. In germline, CDR1 is MNHEY, CDR2 SVGAGI. The CDR3 DNA is TGTGCCAGCAGTTATAAGGACAACTCCTACGAGCAGTACTTC. Translating it yields CASSYKDNSYEQYF.

This clone was seen only once. The chain combines TRBV6-6 with TRBJ1-1; D gene ambiguous. Germline CDR1 MNHNY, CDR2 SVGAGI (reference sequence). The CDR3 has 14 residues. The ends were cut back, 2 bases at V and 4 bases at J, with 11 bases in the middle. CDR3 protein: CASSYVGAGTEAFF. CDR3 sequence (DNA): TGTGCCAGCAGTTACGTGGGAGCAGGCACTGAAGCTTTCTTT.

This clone came up once. This chain uses TRBV6-4 with TRBJ1-4; TRBD1 is a possible D gene (5 bases). The germline V gene has CDR1 MRHNA and CDR2 SNTAGT. This CDR3 spans 13 amino acids. V gave up 8 bases and J gave up 3 bases, with 10 bases separating them. The CDR3 nucleotides read TGTGCCAGCCCTCCGGGGGCTAATGAAAAACTGTTTTTT. This codes for CASPPGANEKLFF.

This chain joins TRBV21-1 and TRBJ1-4; TRBD1 is taken as the D call from the table, unchecked against the DNA. TRBV21-1 is a pseudogene. CDR3 length: 14 residues. The DNA for the CDR3 is TGTGCCAGCAGCGTGCACAGGAAGGAAGAAAAACTGTTTTTT. Protein product: CASSVHRKEEKLFF.

The genes are TRBV28 and TRBJ1-1; 7 bases match TRBD1. This CDR3 has 14 amino acids. CDR1 MDHEN and CDR2 SYDVKM come from the germline V gene. After removal of 6 bases from V and 5 bases from J, the junction contained 9 bases not matched to a gene. Here the CDR3 reads CASSLPGGRTEAFF. CDR3 nucleotide sequence: TGTGCCAGCAGCCTCCCAGGGGGAAGGACTGAAGCTTTCTTT.

The chain carries TRBV4-1 and TRBJ2-5; 11 bases match TRBD2. Germline trimming cut 0 bases from V and 3 bases from J; bases unmatched to any gene: 9. The germline V gene has CDR1 MGHRA and CDR2 YSYEKL. The length of the CDR3 is 18 residues. Here the CDR3 DNA reads TGCGCCAGCAGCCAAGATGGGCTAGCGGGAGGCAGAGAAGAGACCCAGTACTTC. Residues: CASSQDGLAGGREETQYF.

V gene TRBV6-5 combines with J gene TRBJ1-5; TRBD1 matches at 7 bases. This CDR3 contains 15 residues. V lost 6 bases, J lost 4 bases, and 9 bases stayed unmatched. Germline V CDR1 and CDR2: MNHEY, SVGAGI. This CDR3 reads CASRPGTEENQPQHF. For the CDR3, the DNA is TGTGCCAGCAGACCAGGGACAGAAGAGAATCAGCCCCAGCATTTT.

The chain is built from TRBV7-9 and TRBJ1-3, with 7 positions matching TRBD1. Germline values: CDR1 SEHNR, CDR2 FQNEAQ (reference sequence). This CDR3 region has 15 residues. V gave up 6 bases and J gave up 2 bases; unmatched junction bases: 7. Written as DNA, the CDR3 is TGTGCCAGCAGTACGACAGGGCATCCTGGAAACACCATATATTTT. Translation gives CASSTTGHPGNTIYF.

The DNA for the CDR3 is TGTGCCAGCAGTTTATTGGGGGGTGCAGGGCATGGCTACACCTTC. It codes for CASSLLGGAGHGYTF. The chain employs TRBV27 and TRBJ1-2; D is possibly TRBD1 (5 bases). V shed 1 base and J shed 6 bases, with 15 bases lying between them. CDR1 is MNHEY and CDR2 is SMNVEV in the germline V gene (reference sequence). The CDR3 has 15 residues.

The chain links TRBV9 to TRBJ1-2, with a weak D call TRBD1 (5 bases). Trimming removed 0 bases at V and 7 bases at J, with 13 bases between. The CDR3 length is 14 residues. Germline CDR1 is SGDLS and CDR2 is YYNGEE. The CDR3 spells CASSVGGGGAGYTF. CDR3 nucleotide sequence: TGTGCCAGCAGCGTAGGCGGTGGCGGGGCTGGCTACACCTTC.

This clone was detected only a few times. The J gene is TRBJ1-2, the V gene TRBV6-5; a weak D match, TRBD1 (6 bases). Germline V gives CDR1 MNHEY, CDR2 SVGAGI. The V and J ends lost 6 bases and 13 bases respectively, with 15 bases between them. The CDR3 has 11 residues. The CDR3 here is CASRLGQRLTF. The CDR3 DNA is TGTGCCAGCAGATTAGGACAGCGCCTCACCTTC.

This sequence joins TRBV18 and TRBJ2-5; D perhaps matches TRBD1 (5 bases). The CDR3 length is 16 residues. Germline loops: CDR1 KGHSH, CDR2 LQKENI. The V end lost 4 bases, the J end lost 1 base, and 16 bases lay between the germline ends. The CDR3 protein is CASSLYLTESQETQYF. CDR3 sequence (DNA): TGTGCCAGCTCACTATATCTGACAGAGAGCCAAGAGACCCAGTACTTC.

The V call is TRBV27, the J call TRBJ2-3; 7 nucleotides line up with TRBD1. This CDR3 is built from 17 residues. From germline, CDR1 is MNHEY and CDR2 SMNVEV (reference sequence). V was clipped by 5 bases and J by 4 bases; unmatched bases: 15. Here the CDR3 DNA reads TGTGCCAGCAGTCCCAGGACAGGTTGGAGTTTGCCAGATACGCAGTATTTT. Protein sequence: CASSPRTGWSLPDTQYF.

The chain links TRBV28 to TRBJ2-2; 8 bases agree with TRBD1. Germline V lookup: CDR1 MDHEN, CDR2 SYDVKM. This CDR3 comprises 16 residues. J was trimmed by 8 bases and V by 7 bases; bases with no gene match: 15. In nucleotides, the CDR3 is TGTGCCAGCATCGGTAGAGACAGGGGCGATTGGGGGGAGCTGTTTTTT. Translated: CASIGRDRGDWGELFF.

The chain uses TRBV15 and TRBJ1-2, with 8 bases fitting TRBD1. The CDR3 has 15 residues. Trimming at V came to 3 bases and at J to 7 bases, leaving 10 bases not matched to a gene. The V gene's germline CDR1 is LNHNV and CDR2 YYDKDF (reference sequence). The CDR3 region has the DNA TGTGCCACCAGCAGGGGGACAGGTTACGGGACTGGCTACACCTTC. Encoded protein: CATSRGTGYGTGYTF.

The rearrangement uses TRBV5-1 and TRBJ1-1; 10 bases fit TRBD1. Germline V gene data show CDR1 as SGHRS and CDR2 as YFSETQ. This CDR3 comprises 14 residues. V was pared by 4 bases and J by 5 bases, with 5 bases of the junction left unmatched. CDR3 DNA: TGCGCCAGCAGCGCTGACAGGGGGCGAACTGAAGCTTTCTTT. Encoded protein: CASSADRGRTEAFF.

This chain connects TRBV28 to TRBJ1-4; possible D gene TRBD1, 6 bases. V was trimmed by 5 bases and J by 7 bases, leaving 17 bases between them. Germline V gene lookup returns CDR1 MDHEN and CDR2 SYDVKM. This CDR3 comprises 15 residues. The CDR3 loop reads CASSTQGPTGEKLFF. CDR3 DNA: TGTGCCAGCAGTACGCAGGGGCCGACGGGTGAAAAACTGTTTTTT.

J is TRBJ2-1 and V is TRBV5-4; TRBD2 aligns across 8 bases. The V segment lost 5 bases and the J segment 0 bases; nucleotides outside the gene matches: 10. The germline V gene has CDR1 SGHNT and CDR2 YYREEE (reference sequence). This CDR3 spans 17 amino acids. The CDR3: CASSLSGALGSYNEQFF. CDR3 DNA sequence: TGTGCCAGCAGTCTTAGCGGGGCCCTTGGCTCCTACAATGAGCAGTTCTTC.

The chain combines TRBV18 with TRBJ1-2, with a tentative D call TRBD1 (6 bases). The V and J ends lost 2 bases and 4 bases respectively, with 14 bases between them. The CDR3 is made up of 15 amino acids. Germline values: CDR1 KGHSH, CDR2 LQKENI. The CDR3 nucleotides are TGTGCCAGCTCACCATACAGGGACACGGTCTATGGCTACACCTTC. Translating gives CASSPYRDTVYGYTF.

The gene calls are TRBV21-1 and TRBJ2-7; the table calls TRBD1, which could not be checked here. TRBV21-1 is deemed a pseudogene. The CDR3 runs 14 residues. The CDR3 reads CASSLTDRAYEQYF. For the CDR3, the DNA is TGTGCCAGCAGCCTTACCGACAGGGCCTACGAGCAGTACTTC.